This T cell receptor (beta chain) was sequenced during a study of technical replicates of blood from a handful of donors. Germline V lookup: CDR1 ENHRY, CDR2 SYGVKD. The CDR3 extends over 15 amino acids. The ends lost 3 bases at V and 7 bases at J; junction bases unmatched: 6. Clones were sequenced by immunoSEQ multiplex PCR, and TCRdb holds only the in-frame ones, with some missing. The sample has roughly 15,000 clones; 84% are singletons. The chain employs TRBV10-3 and TRBJ2-1; 10 nucleotides align to TRBD2. The specimen was PBMCs. This receptor was obtained from a human donor in good health. Here the CDR3 DNA reads TGTGCCATCAGTGATTCTGCTAGCGGGAGTAATGAGCAGTTCTTC. It translates to CAISDSASGSNEQFF.